This T cell receptor (beta chain) was identified in a study of blood T cell repertoires in COVID-19. The wider study: Samples came from the United States, Italy and Spain, spanning acute and convalescent COVID-19.

The authors' processing: How many nucleated cells were present was estimated from reference gene primer amplification. Profiling relied on immunoSEQ multiplex PCR, and the TCRdb table lists in-frame clones only, not all of them. V and J calls plus clone size are reproduced from that table; the DNA served to infer D and trimming. The repertoire holds 300,000 to 400,000 clones, with under 95% as singletons. CDR1 and CDR2 (germline): GTSNPN, SVGIG (reference sequence). V was pared by 1 base and J by 8 bases, with 12 bases between. This CDR3 has 14 amino acids. The sequenced material came from peripheral blood. The sequence was obtained from a woman aged 18-29 years who had recovered from COVID-19. The chain uses TRBV30 and TRBJ1-6; D may be TRBD1 (5 bases). This CDR3 reads CAWSARQSDSPLHF. The CDR3 nucleotides are TGTGCCTGGAGTGCCCGACAGTCGGATTCACCCCTCCACTTT.